Listed below are T cell receptor beta chains from one sample, sequenced in a study of Graves' ophthalmopathy and Graves' hyperthyroidism. In TCRdb, the multiplex PCR reads were re-called with MiXCR into one record per CDR3 protein. The profile covers 40,000 to 50,000 distinct CDR3 sequences, with over 40% appearing a single time and roughly 18% taken by the ten largest. Specimen: peripheral blood. The source of these receptors is an adult man with Graves' ophthalmopathy. The CDR3 runs from the conserved cysteine through the conserved F or W. D genes are given only for firm matches. The size entry is marked missing in some rows and otherwise reads once, few, many or a size class.

clone_size j_call d_call v_call cdr3_nt cdr3_aa
many TRBJ2-1 TRBD1 TRBV6-4 TGTGCCGGAAGACAGGGGGCGGGGTATGAGCAGTTCTTC CAGRQGAGYEQFF
many TRBJ1-5 TRBD1 TRBV19 TGTGCCAGTAGTATCTACAGGGGTCAGCCCCAGCATTTT CASSIYRGQPQHF
- TRBJ2-2 TRBD1 TRBV24-1 TGTGCCACCAGTGATTCAGGGGGAACCGGGGAGCTGTTTTTT CATSDSGGTGELFF
many TRBJ1-2 - TRBV28 TGTGCCAGCATAGGCTATGGGGCAGCCGGCTACACCTTC CASIGYGAAGYTF
medium-sized TRBJ2-6 - TRBV15 TGTGCCACCAGCAGAGAGGGTGGGGCCAACGTCCTGACTTTC CATSREGGANVLTF
- TRBJ2-1 - TRBV25-1 TGTGCCAGCAGTGCTAGTACTGATAACTCCTACAATAAGCAGTTCTTC CASSASTDNSYNKQFF
many TRBJ1-3 - TRBV19 TGTGCCAGTAGTATAGACGTCTCTGGAAACACCATATATTTT CASSIDVSGNTIYF
once TRBJ1-2 TRBD1 TRBV29-1 TGCAGCGTTGTGGGACAGGGAGACTATGGCTACACCTTC CSVVGQGDYGYTF
- TRBJ1-2 TRBD1 TRBV12-3/TRBV12-4 TGTGCCAGCAGGTGGACAGGGGGCTATGGCTACACCTTC CASRWTGGYGYTF
- TRBJ1-2 - TRBV10-3 TGTGCCATCAAGAAGAGCGCGGAAGATGGCTACACCTTC CAIKKSAEDGYTF
many TRBJ2-5 TRBD1 TRBV18 TGTGCCAGCTCACCCCAGGACAGGGCAAAAACCCAGTACTTC CASSPQDRAKTQYF
medium-sized TRBJ1-5 - TRBV29-1 TGCAGCGTTGCCCAGGGCAAGATTAATCAGCCCCAGCATTTT CSVAQGKINQPQHF
medium-sized TRBJ2-1 - TRBV7-8 TGTGCCAGCAGCTTAATTGTCTATGAGCAGTTCTTC CASSLIVYEQFF
few TRBJ2-6 - TRBV20-1 TGCAGTGCTGAGGGGCGACCGTCCTCTGGGGCCAACGTCCTGACTTTC CSAEGRPSSGANVLTF
medium-sized TRBJ2-3 TRBD2 TRBV20-1 TGCAGTGCTAGGCGGGGACTAGACACGCAGTATTTT CSARRGLDTQYF
many TRBJ1-2 - TRBV6-5 TGTGCCAGCAAGAGGGGGGCAGCAGATGGCTACACCTTC CASKRGAADGYTF
many TRBJ1-2 - TRBV3-1 TGTGCCAGCAGCCAAGATGGCGGCAGGGGAAACTATGGCTACACCTTC CASSQDGGRGNYGYTF
- TRBJ1-5 TRBD1 TRBV10-2 TGCGCCAGCAGCCACGGGACAGTAGAGTGGGATAGCAATCAGCCCCAGCATTTT CASSHGTVEWDSNQPQHF
many TRBJ2-2 - TRBV15 TGTGCCACCAGCACCGAGAGAAGTAGCACCGGGGAGCTGTTTTTT CATSTERSSTGELFF
- TRBJ2-2 - TRBV19 TGTGCCAGTAGTAGTCGGGCCATTAACACCGGGGAGCTGTTTTTT CASSSRAINTGELFF
once TRBJ1-1 - TRBV5-1 TGCGCCAGCAGCGTCCAGGGAGTAACTGAAGCTTTCTTT CASSVQGVTEAFF
many TRBJ2-7 TRBD2 TRBV19 TGTGCCGGTAGTAGAACCGGGACTAGCGGGATTGTATACGAGCAGTACTTC CAGSRTGTSGIVYEQYF
- TRBJ1-3 - TRBV30 TGTGCCTGGAGCTACGGACCGAGCTCTGGAAACACCATATATTTT CAWSYGPSSGNTIYF
many TRBJ2-3 TRBD1 TRBV6-6 TGTGCCAGCAGAACCGACAGGGTTACAATCATTAGGACAGATACGCAGTATTTT CASRTDRVTIIRTDTQYF
many TRBJ2-7 TRBD2 TRBV3-1 TGTGCCAGCAGCCAAGATCTGGCGGGAGGGTCCTACGAGCAGTACTTC CASSQDLAGGSYEQYF
- TRBJ2-2 TRBD1 TRBV27 TGTGCCAGCGCAGGGGGCTGGACCGGGGAGCTGTCTTTT CASAGGWTGELSF
many TRBJ1-2 TRBD1 TRBV28 TGTGCCAGCAGTCCCGGGACAGGGGCTAACTATGGCTACACCTTC CASSPGTGANYGYTF
many TRBJ2-6 TRBD1 TRBV5-1 TGCGCCAGCATGGGGGACAGCCGGCCTGGGGCCAACGTCCTGACTTTC CASMGDSRPGANVLTF
many TRBJ2-3 - TRBV7-3 TGTGCCAGCAGCGCAGCAGGCACAGATACGCAGTATTTT CASSAAGTDTQYF
- TRBJ2-5 TRBD1 TRBV10-1 TGCGCCAGCAGTAGGGACAGGGGAAGCGAGACCCAGTACTTC CASSRDRGSETQYF
- TRBJ1-3 TRBD1 TRBV20-1 TGCAGTGCTTCCGGGACAGGGACCATATATTTT CSASGTGTIYF
many TRBJ2-1 TRBD2 TRBV29-1 TGCAGCGTCGATACGACCGGGGCTAGCGGGACCCAATATAACAATGAGCAGTTCTTC CSVDTTGASGTQYNNEQFF
- TRBJ2-1 TRBD1 TRBV7-9 TGTGCCAGCAGCGACACAGGGGGCGGGAATGAGCAGTTCTTC CASSDTGGGNEQFF
medium-sized TRBJ2-7 - TRBV20-1 TGCAGTGCTGAAGCCCCTAACAGGGTCTCCTACGAGCAGTACTTC CSAEAPNRVSYEQYF
many TRBJ2-5 - TRBV18 TGTGCCAGCTCACCGGGAGAGACCCAGTACTTC CASSPGETQYF
- TRBJ1-6 - TRBV9 TGTGCCAGCAGCGTAGACCCGCGGCTGCTGTCCTATAATTCACCCCTCCACTTT CASSVDPRLLSYNSPLHF
many TRBJ1-2 - TRBV20-1 TGCAGTGCTACAGCTTCCCCGGCTATGGCTTATGGCTACACCTTC CSATASPAMAYGYTF
- TRBJ1-3 - TRBV30 TGTGCCTGGAGTAAGCCGGCCGGTGGAAACACCATATATTTT CAWSKPAGGNTIYF
- TRBJ2-5 - TRBV6-6 TGTGCCAGCAGTACCGGGACCCAGTACTTC CASSTGTQYF
- TRBJ1-1 TRBD1 TRBV20-1 TGCAGTGCTGGACAGGGGGCGGTCACTGAAGCTTCCTTT CSAGQGAVTEASF
many TRBJ1-1 - TRBV6-5 TGTGCCAGCAGGTCCTCCGGGAAGAACACTGAAGCTTTCTTT CASRSSGKNTEAFF
many TRBJ2-2 TRBD2 TRBV4-3 TGCGCCAGCAGCCAAGGGGTTGAGACTAGCGGGGCCGGGGAGCTGTTTTTT CASSQGVETSGAGELFF
- TRBJ1-1 TRBD1 TRBV7-9 TGTGCCAGCAGCCCCCGACAGGGGTCGACTGAAGCTTTCTTT CASSPRQGSTEAFF
medium-sized TRBJ2-1 TRBD2 TRBV7-8 TGTGCCAGCAGCTTAGTGGCTAGCGGGAGGGCCCATGAGCAGTTCTTC CASSLVASGRAHEQFF
many TRBJ2-3 - TRBV20-1 TGCAGTGCAGGAGCACCTACGGGGAGAAGGGATACGCAGTATTTT CSAGAPTGRRDTQYF
- TRBJ2-5 - TRBV5-4 TGTACCAGCAGCCCACAGAACCAAGAGGCCCAGTACTTC CTSSPQNQEAQYF
- TRBJ2-2 - TRBV7-2 TGTGCCAGCAGCCCCGGTTGGACTCTGAACACCGGGGAGCTGTTTTTT CASSPGWTLNTGELFF
many TRBJ2-5 TRBD2 TRBV9 TGTGCCAGCAGCCCGAGACTAGCCCGAGAGACCCAGTACTTC CASSPRLARETQYF
many TRBJ2-7 TRBD2 TRBV28 TGTGCCAGCAGTGGGAGGGACCTCACCTACGAGCAGTACTTC CASSGRDLTYEQYF
many TRBJ2-1 - TRBV6-5 TGTGCCAGCAGTCCAGGGGTGGGGGAGAATGAGCAGTTCTTC CASSPGVGENEQFF
many TRBJ1-2 - TRBV6-5 TGTGCCAGCAGTTACGGGAGCTTCTATGGCTACACCTTC CASSYGSFYGYTF
many TRBJ2-1 - TRBV11-2 TGTGCCAGCAGCTTAGCTGGGGTCTACAATGAGCAGTTCTTC CASSLAGVYNEQFF
- TRBJ2-6 - TRBV27 TGTGCCAGCAGTGCCCGCAGGGGCCAGGCGGGGGCCAACGTCCTGACTTTC CASSARRGQAGANVLTF